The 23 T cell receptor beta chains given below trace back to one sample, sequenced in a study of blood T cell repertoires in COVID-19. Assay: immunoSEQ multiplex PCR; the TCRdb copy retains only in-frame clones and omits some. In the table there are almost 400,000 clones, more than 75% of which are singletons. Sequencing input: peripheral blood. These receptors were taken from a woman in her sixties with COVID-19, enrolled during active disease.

The CDR3 bases are TGTGCCAGCAGTCCAACAGCTTTGGGAAACACCATATATTTT. Amino acids: CASSPTALGNTIYF. The gene calls are TRBV27 and TRBJ1-3; D not resolved. Per the germline V gene, CDR1 is MNHEY and CDR2 is SMNVEV (reference sequence). The CDR3 runs 14 residues. With 5 bases removed from V and 4 bases from J, the gap between germline ends came to 12 bases.

As DNA, the CDR3 is TGTGCCAGCTCACCTACTAGCGGGGGCCCCCCCTACGAGCAGTACTTC. It specifies CASSPTSGGPPYEQYF. V usage is TRBV18 and J usage is TRBJ2-7; 11 bases are a match to TRBD2. Trimming cost V 3 bases and J 2 bases; bases outside gene matches: 6. This CDR3 has 16 residues. The germline gives CDR1 KGHSH, CDR2 LQKENI.

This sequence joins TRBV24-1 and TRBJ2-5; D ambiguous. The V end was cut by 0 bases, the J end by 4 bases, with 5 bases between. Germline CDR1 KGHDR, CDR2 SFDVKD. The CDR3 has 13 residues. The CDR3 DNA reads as TGTGCCACCAGTGATTTGGGCGGAGAGACCCAGTACTTC. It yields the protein CATSDLGGETQYF.

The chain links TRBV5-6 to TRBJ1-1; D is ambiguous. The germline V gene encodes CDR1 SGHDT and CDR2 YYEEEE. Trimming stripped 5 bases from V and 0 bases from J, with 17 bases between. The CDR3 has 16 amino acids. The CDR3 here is CASRTAGGSLNTEAFF. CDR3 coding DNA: TGTGCCAGCAGAACCGCCGGCGGCAGCTTGAACACTGAAGCTTTCTTT.

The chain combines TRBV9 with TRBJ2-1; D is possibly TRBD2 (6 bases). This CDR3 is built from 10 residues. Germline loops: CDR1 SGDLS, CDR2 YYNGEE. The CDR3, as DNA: TGTGTCCCCCCGGGAGATGAGCAGTTCTTC. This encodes CVPPGDEQFF.

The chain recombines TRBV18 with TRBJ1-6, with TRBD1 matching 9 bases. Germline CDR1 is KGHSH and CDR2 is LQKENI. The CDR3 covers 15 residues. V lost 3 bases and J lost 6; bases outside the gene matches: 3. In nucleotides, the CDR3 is TGTGCCAGCTCACCGTGGGGACAGGGTAATTCACCCCTCCACTTT. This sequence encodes CASSPWGQGNSPLHF.

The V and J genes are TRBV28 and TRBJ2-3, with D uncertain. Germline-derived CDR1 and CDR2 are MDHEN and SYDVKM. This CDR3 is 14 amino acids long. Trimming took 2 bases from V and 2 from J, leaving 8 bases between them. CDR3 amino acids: CASSLASITDTQYF. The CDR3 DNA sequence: TGTGCCAGCAGTTTAGCCAGTATCACAGATACGCAGTATTTT.

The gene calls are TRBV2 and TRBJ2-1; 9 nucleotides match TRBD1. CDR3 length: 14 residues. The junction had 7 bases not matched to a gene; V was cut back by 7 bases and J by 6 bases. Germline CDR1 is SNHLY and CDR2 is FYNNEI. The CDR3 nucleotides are TGTGCCAGCATAGGGACAGGGATAGGCAATGAGCAGTTCTTC. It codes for CASIGTGIGNEQFF.

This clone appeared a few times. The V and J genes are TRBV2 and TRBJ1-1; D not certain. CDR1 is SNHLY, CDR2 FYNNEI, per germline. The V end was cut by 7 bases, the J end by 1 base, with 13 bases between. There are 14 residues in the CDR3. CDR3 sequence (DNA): TGTGCCAGCAATCCCCAGGTCGGGAACACTGAAGCTTTCTTT. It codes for CASNPQVGNTEAFF.

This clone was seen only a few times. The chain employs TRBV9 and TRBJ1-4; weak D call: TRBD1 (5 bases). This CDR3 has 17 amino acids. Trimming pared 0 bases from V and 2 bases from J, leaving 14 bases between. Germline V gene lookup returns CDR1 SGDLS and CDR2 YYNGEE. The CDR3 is CASSVGTRGTTNEKLFF. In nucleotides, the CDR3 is TGTGCCAGCAGCGTAGGAACAAGGGGAACGACTAATGAAAAACTGTTTTTT.

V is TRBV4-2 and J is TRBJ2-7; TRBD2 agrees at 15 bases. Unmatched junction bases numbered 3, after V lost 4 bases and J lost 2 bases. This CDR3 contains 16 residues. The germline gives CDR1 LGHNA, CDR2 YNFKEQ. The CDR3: CASSRGLAGGTYEQYF. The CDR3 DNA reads TGTGCCAGCAGCCGCGGACTAGCGGGGGGGACCTACGAGCAGTACTTC.

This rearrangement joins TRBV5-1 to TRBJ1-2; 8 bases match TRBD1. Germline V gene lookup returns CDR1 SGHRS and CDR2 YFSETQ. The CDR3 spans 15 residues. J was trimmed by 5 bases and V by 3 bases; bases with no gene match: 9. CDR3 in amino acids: CASSYTGGGSYGYTF. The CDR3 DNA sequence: TGCGCCAGCAGCTACACAGGGGGAGGTAGTTATGGCTACACCTTC.

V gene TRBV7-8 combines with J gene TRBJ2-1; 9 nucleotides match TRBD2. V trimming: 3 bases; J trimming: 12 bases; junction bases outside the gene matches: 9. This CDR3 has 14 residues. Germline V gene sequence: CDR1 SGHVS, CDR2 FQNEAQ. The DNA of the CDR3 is TGTGCCAGCAGCTTTTTTGATGGAGCGGGGGGGCAGTTCTTC. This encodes CASSFFDGAGGQFF. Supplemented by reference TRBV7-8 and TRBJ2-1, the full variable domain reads GAGVSQSPRYKVAKRGQDVALRCDPISGHVSLFWYQQALGQGPEFLTYFQNEAQLDKSGLPSDRFFAERPEGSVSTLKIQRTQQEDSAVYLCASSFFDGAGGQFFGPGTRLTVL.

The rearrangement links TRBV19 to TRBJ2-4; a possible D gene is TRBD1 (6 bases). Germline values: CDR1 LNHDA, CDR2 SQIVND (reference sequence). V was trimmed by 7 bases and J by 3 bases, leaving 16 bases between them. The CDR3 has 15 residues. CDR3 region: CASTTQGFGKNIQYF. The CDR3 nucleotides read TGTGCCAGTACTACACAGGGATTCGGCAAAAACATTCAGTACTTC.

The CDR3, as DNA: TGCGCCAGCAGCTTGAAGGGACAGGTGTCGGACTACACCTTC. It encodes CASSLKGQVSDYTF. The chain uses TRBV5-1 and TRBJ1-2; 8 bases agree with TRBD1. This CDR3 is built from 14 residues. V lost 1 base to trimming and J lost 10 bases; unmatched junction nucleotides: 9. Germline assignment: CDR1 SGHRS and CDR2 YFSETQ. Looking up the rest from reference TRBV5-1 and TRBJ1-2 gives the full variable domain: KAGVTQTPRYLIKTRGQQVTLSCSPISGHRSVSWYQQTPGQGLQFLFEYFSETQRNKGNFPGRFSGRQFSNSRSEMNVSTLELGDSALYLCASSLKGQVSDYTFGSGTRLTVV.

For the CDR3, the DNA is TGTGCCAGTAGCAGAGCGGACAGCTATAATTCACCCCTCCACTTT. Residues: CASSRADSYNSPLHF. The chain links TRBV19 to TRBJ1-6, with D maybe TRBD1 (6 bases). V was shortened by 6 bases and J by 3 bases, with 12 bases between the two germline ends. This CDR3 has 15 amino acids. The germline V gene encodes CDR1 LNHDA and CDR2 SQIVND (reference sequence).

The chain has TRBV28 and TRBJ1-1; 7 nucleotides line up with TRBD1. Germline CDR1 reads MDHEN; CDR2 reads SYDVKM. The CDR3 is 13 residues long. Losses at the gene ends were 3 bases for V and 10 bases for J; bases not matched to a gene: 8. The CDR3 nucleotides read TGTGCCAGCAGTTTCGCAGGGGGGATGGGAGCTTTCTTT. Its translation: CASSFAGGMGAFF.

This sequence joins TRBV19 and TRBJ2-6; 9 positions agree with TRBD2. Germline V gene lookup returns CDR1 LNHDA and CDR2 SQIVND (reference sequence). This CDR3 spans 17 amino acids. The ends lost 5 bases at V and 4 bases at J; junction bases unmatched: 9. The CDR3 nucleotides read TGTGCCAGTAGTGTTAGCGGGAGACTCTCGGGGGCCAACGTCCTGACTTTC. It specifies CASSVSGRLSGANVLTF. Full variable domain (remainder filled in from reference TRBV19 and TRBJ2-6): DGGITQSPKYLFRKEGQNVTLSCEQNLNHDAMYWYRQDPGQGLRLIYYSQIVNDFQKGDIAEGYSVSREKKESFPLTVTSAQKNPTAFYLCASSVSGRLSGANVLTFGAGSRLTVL.

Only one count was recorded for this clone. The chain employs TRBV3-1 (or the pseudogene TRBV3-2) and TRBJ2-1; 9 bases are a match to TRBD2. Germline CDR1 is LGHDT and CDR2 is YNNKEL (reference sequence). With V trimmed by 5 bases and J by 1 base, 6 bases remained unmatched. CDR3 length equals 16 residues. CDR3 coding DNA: TGTGCCAGCAGCTACATAGCGGGGGATTCCTACAATGAGCAGTTCTTC. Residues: CASSYIAGDSYNEQFF.

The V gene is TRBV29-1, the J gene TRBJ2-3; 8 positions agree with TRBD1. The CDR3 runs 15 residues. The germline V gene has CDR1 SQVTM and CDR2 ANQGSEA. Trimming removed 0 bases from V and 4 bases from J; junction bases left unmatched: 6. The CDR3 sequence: CSVEDRRTGPDTQYF. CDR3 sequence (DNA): TGCAGCGTTGAAGATCGGAGGACAGGGCCAGATACGCAGTATTTT.

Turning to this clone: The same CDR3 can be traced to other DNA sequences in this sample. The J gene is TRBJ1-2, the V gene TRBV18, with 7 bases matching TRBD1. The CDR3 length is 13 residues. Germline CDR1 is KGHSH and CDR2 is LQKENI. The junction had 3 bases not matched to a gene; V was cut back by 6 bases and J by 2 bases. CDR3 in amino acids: CASSPDRNYGYTF. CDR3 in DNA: TGTGCCAGCTCTCCGGACAGGAACTATGGCTACACCTTC.

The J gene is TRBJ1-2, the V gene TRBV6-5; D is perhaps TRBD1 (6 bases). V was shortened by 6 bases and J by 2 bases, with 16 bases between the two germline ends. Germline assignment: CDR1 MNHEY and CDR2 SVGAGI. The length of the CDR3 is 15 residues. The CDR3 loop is CASRGASRGNYGYTF. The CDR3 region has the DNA TGTGCCAGCAGGGGCGCTTCCAGGGGCAACTATGGCTACACCTTC.

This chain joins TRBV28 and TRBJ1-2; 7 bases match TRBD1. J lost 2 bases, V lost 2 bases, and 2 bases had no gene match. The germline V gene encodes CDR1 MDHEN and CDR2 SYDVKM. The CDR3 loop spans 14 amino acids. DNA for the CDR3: TGTGCCAGCAGTTTAGTGACAGGGAACTATGGCTACACCTTC. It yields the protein CASSLVTGNYGYTF.